This TCR beta chain stems from a study of cytomegalovirus exposure and HLA in healthy donors. Researchers ran the PCR with 60 Vbeta and 13 Jbeta primers. Clones were read by immunoSEQ multiplex PCR, and TCRdb kept only the in-frame ones, dropping some. This table has about 100,000 clones, roughly 74% appearing once. The study's findings and limits: As immune exposure information, only CMV serostatus was available. Cytomegalovirus association was listed for roughly 160 TCR beta chains.

With 6 bases removed from V and 11 bases from J, the gap between germline ends came to 31 bases. Germline CDR1 and CDR2: SNHLY and FYNNEI. The CDR3 has 17 residues. Comment on this clone: Its target is not known.

The chain uses TRBV2 and TRBJ2-5, with D possibly being TRBD2 (6 bases). The sample comprised PBMCs. The sequence came from a woman aged 40 to 49 in good health and CMV-seronegative. Here the CDR3 DNA reads TGTGCCAGCAGACAAACGGAGAGGAGGGCCTCGTACGAGGAGCAGTACTTC. Translation: CASRQTERRASYEEQYF.